Each of the 8 T cell receptor beta chains below was sequenced from the same sample in a study of CD8 T cells in ankylosing spondylitis (dated by TCRdb to the late 2010s). What the research found in general, with its limitations: A TCR beta motif of fewer than 10 highly homologous amino acid variants appeared characteristic of blood from ankylosing spondylitis patients.

The library relied on 5' RACE. For sequencing, an Illumina HiSeq 2500 was employed. TCRdb applied fastp at Q25 and MiXCR to the public reads, then kept only in-frame beta chains. Every entry covers one CDR3 protein and lists the most common genes and DNA from its rows. This sample is represented by about 510,000 distinct CDR3 sequences; approximately 5% of them were singletons. The ten largest clones capture approximately 4% of the sample. What these receptors recognize is not known. Sequences were obtained from blood, either unsorted or a sorted T cell fraction (not recorded which). These receptors were collected from a male donor with ankylosing spondylitis.

In this sample, this clonotype turned up many times. DNA for the CDR3: TGTGCCAGCAGCCAAGATCGAGCGGGAGGGTCTGATACGCAGTATTTT. Protein: CASSQDRAGGSDTQYF. V gene TRBV4-2 combines with J gene TRBJ2-3; 10 bases fit TRBD2. In germline, CDR1 is LGHNA, CDR2 YNFKEQ. The CDR3 length is 16 residues. The V and J ends lost 0 bases and 6 bases, in that order; junction bases with no gene match: 6.

This clonotype was seen only a few times. This chain joins TRBV11-2 and TRBJ2-7; 9 nucleotides match TRBD2. Losses at the gene ends were 5 bases for V and 7 bases for J; bases not matched to a gene: 9. This CDR3 is built from 14 residues. Germline V lookup: CDR1 SGHAT, CDR2 FQNNGV. CDR3 in amino acids: CASSRIAGVREQYF. The CDR3 region has the DNA TGTGCCAGCAGCCGAATAGCGGGAGTAAGAGAGCAGTACTTC.

This clonotype has a count of ten or more. This chain connects TRBV25-1 to TRBJ2-2; no clear D. Deletions cut 7 bases from V and 0 bases from J, with 15 bases between. This CDR3 has 16 amino acids. Germline V gives CDR1 MGHDK, CDR2 SYGVNS. The CDR3 sequence is CASTPRITANTGELFF. As DNA, the CDR3 is TGTGCCAGCACCCCCCGGATCACCGCGAACACCGGGGAGCTGTTTTTT.

This clonotype was recorded many times. This chain links TRBV4-1 with TRBJ2-7, with TRBD1 matching 10 bases. The CDR3 sequence is 14 residues long. J was trimmed by 4 bases and V by 7 bases; bases with no gene match: 7. The germline V gene encodes CDR1 MGHRA and CDR2 YSYEKL. The CDR3 bases are TGCGCCAGCACACCGGGACAGGGGAAGTACGAGCAGTACTTC. It specifies CASTPGQGKYEQYF.

There are many counts of this clonotype. This chain uses TRBV4-3 with TRBJ1-2, with D possibly TRBD1 on 5 matching bases. This CDR3 has 18 amino acids. Germline-derived CDR1 and CDR2 are LGHNA and YSLEER. The V end was cut by 0 bases, the J end by 3 bases, with 20 bases between. CDR3 loop: CASSQDRGITVSYYGYTF. The CDR3, as DNA: TGCGCCAGCAGCCAAGATCGGGGGATTACAGTTAGCTACTATGGCTACACCTTC.

This clonotype was seen at least ten times. V gene TRBV11-2 combines with J gene TRBJ1-4; no clear D gene. The CDR3 contains 15 residues. The ends were cut back, 4 bases at V and 0 bases at J, with 9 bases in the middle. The germline CDR1 and CDR2 sequences are SGHAT and FQNNGV. In DNA, the CDR3 is TGTGCCAGCAGCTCCCTGGGAGCAACTAATGAAAAACTGTTTTTT. This sequence encodes CASSSLGATNEKLFF. Together with reference TRBV11-2 and TRBJ1-4, the CDR3 gives the full variable domain: EAGVAQSPRYKIIEKRQSVAFWCNPISGHATLYWYQQILGQGPKLLIQFQNNGVVDDSQLPKDRFSAERLKGVDSTLKIQPAKLEDSAVYLCASSSLGATNEKLFFGSGTQLSVL.

This clonotype has ten or more counts. The chain uses TRBV5-1 and TRBJ2-1; D uncertain. Trimming removed 5 bases from V and 0 bases from J, with 15 bases in between. Germline CDR1 is SGHRS and CDR2 is YFSETQ. This CDR3 contains 16 residues. CDR3 region: CASSKSRPSSYNEQFF. CDR3 DNA: TGCGCCAGCAGTAAGTCGCGGCCGAGCTCCTACAATGAGCAGTTCTTC.

This clonotype was counted at least ten times. The chain employs TRBV9 and TRBJ2-5, with 9 bases aligning to TRBD2. CDR1 and CDR2 (germline): SGDLS, YYNGEE. The CDR3 is 13 residues long. Germline trimming cut 7 bases from V and 5 bases from J; bases unmatched to any gene: 6. In DNA, the CDR3 is TGTGCCAGCGGCGGGGGGGCCGAGGAGACCCAGTACTTC. Translating gives CASGGGAEETQYF. The variable domain in full, completed from reference TRBV9 and TRBJ2-5, reads DSGVTQTPKHLITATGQRVTLRCSPRSGDLSVYWYQQSLDQGLQFLIQYYNGEERAKGNILERFSAQQFPDLHSELNLSSLELGDSALYFCASGGGAEETQYFGPGTRLLVL.